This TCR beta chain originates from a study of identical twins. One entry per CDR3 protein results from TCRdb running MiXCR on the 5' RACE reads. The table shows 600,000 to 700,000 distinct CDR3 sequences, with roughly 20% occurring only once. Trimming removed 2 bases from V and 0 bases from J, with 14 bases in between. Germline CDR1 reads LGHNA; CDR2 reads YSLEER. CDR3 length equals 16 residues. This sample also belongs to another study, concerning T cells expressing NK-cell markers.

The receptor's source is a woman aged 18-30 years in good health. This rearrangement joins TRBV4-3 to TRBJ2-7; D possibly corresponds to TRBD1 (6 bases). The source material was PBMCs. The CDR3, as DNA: TGCGCCAGCAGCCAAAGCTCCCAGGGGATCTCCTACGAGCAGTACTTC. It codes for CASSQSSQGISYEQYF.